These T cell receptor beta chains were read from a single sample in a study of early T cells in non-severe SARS-CoV-2 infection. Via MiXCR, TCRdb re-called the 5' RACE reads, giving one row per CDR3 protein. The sample gives 61,000 or so distinct CDR3 sequences, about 11% of which show up once; more than 0.9% is in the top ten. The specimen was whole blood, collected at baseline. These TCRs come from an adult who was a healthcare worker with PCR-confirmed SARS-CoV-2 infection or an uninfected control (not recorded which). The donor label of this sample is uncertain. CDR3s include the opening cysteine and the closing phenylalanine or tryptophan. D genes are given only for firm matches. Size is stated for part of the rows, as once, few or many counts, or as a class when the clone is expanded.

.	.	TRBV2	TRBJ2-5	TGTGCCAGCAGTGAAGCGCTAGGTAGTGGAGAGACCCAGTACTTC	CASSEALGSGETQYF
many	.	TRBV7-8	TRBJ2-1	TGTGCCAGCAGCTTAGGGGGAATCAATGAGCAGTTCTTC	CASSLGGINEQFF
many	.	TRBV29-1	TRBJ2-1	TGCAGCGTTGATCATAGGGGTAACAATGAGCAGTTCTTC	CSVDHRGNNEQFF
few	.	TRBV5-1	TRBJ1-1	TGCGCCAGCAGCTTGGTCAGCAGGAACACTGAAGCTTTCTTT	CASSLVSRNTEAFF
few	TRBD2	TRBV6-5	TRBJ2-3	TGTGCCAGCAGTTCAGGACTAGCGGGGGGGCAAGATACGCAGTATTTT	CASSSGLAGGQDTQYF
.	.	TRBV30	TRBJ1-5	TGTGCCTGGAGTATGATAGGAGGCAATCAGCCCCAGCATTTT	CAWSMIGGNQPQHF
.	TRBD2	TRBV7-2	TRBJ2-2	TGTGCCAGCAGCTTCCGCGGGGGGGCCTTACGAACCGGGGAGCTGTTTTTT	CASSFRGGALRTGELFF
.	.	TRBV20-1	TRBJ1-2	TGCAGTGCTGGGGAGGGAGTCTATGGCTACACCTTC	CSAGEGVYGYTF
.	TRBD1	TRBV6-1	TRBJ1-5	TGTGCCAGCAGTGTCCAGGACAGGGCGCAGCAGCCCCAGCATTTT	CASSVQDRAQQPQHF
many	TRBD2	TRBV4-2	TRBJ2-4	TGTGCCAGCAGCCAATTTCTGACTATCCGGCGGGGGGCCAAAAACATTCAGTACTTC	CASSQFLTIRRGAKNIQYF
many	TRBD1	TRBV29-1	TRBJ2-3	TGCAGCGTTGCGGACAGGGCAGTGGTATCAGATACGCAGTATTTT	CSVADRAVVSDTQYF
.	.	TRBV7-8	TRBJ2-4	TGTGCCAGCAGCCAGGGGAACATTCAGTACTTC	CASSQGNIQYF
few	.	TRBV29-1	TRBJ2-3	TGCGTTGGGAGGGGGCTGTTTCTGACAGATACGCAGTATTTT	CVGRGLFLTDTQYF
.	TRBD2	TRBV14	TRBJ2-5	TGTGCCAGCAGCCAAGACCTAGGACTAGCTAGGGAGACCCAGTACTTC	CASSQDLGLARETQYF
.	TRBD1	TRBV5-1	TRBJ1-6	TGCGCCAGCAGCAACGGACAGGTTAATTCACCCCTCCACTTT	CASSNGQVNSPLHF
.	TRBD2	TRBV12-3/TRBV12-4	TRBJ2-2	TGTGCCAGCAGTTTGAGAGGGACTACGAACACCGGGGAGCTGTTTTTT	CASSLRGTTNTGELFF
few	.	TRBV3-1	TRBJ2-4	TGTGCCAGCAGTCTAAGCTCTCCCGGTGACATTCAGTACTTC	CASSLSSPGDIQYF
many	.	TRBV5-4	TRBJ1-1	TGTGCCAGCAGCACTCCGACAGGCATGGACACTGAAGCTTTCTTT	CASSTPTGMDTEAFF
many	.	TRBV7-2	TRBJ2-5	TGTGCCAGCAGCTTAAGGTCTAGCGAAGAGACCCAGTACTTC	CASSLRSSEETQYF
.	.	TRBV10-2	TRBJ1-6	TGCGCCAGCATGGCACAGAATAATTCACCCCTCCACTTT	CASMAQNNSPLHF
few	.	TRBV15	TRBJ2-5	TGTGCCACCAGCAGAGATCCAGGGCGCGGGGAGACCCAGTACTTC	CATSRDPGRGETQYF
many	.	TRBV7-2	TRBJ1-4	TGTGCCAGCAGCTTCAAGCCTACAACTAATGAAAAACTGTTTTTT	CASSFKPTTNEKLFF
few	TRBD2	TRBV2	TRBJ2-1	TGTGCCAGCAGTGAAGGGCTAGCGGGGGTCTACAATGAGCAGTTCTTC	CASSEGLAGVYNEQFF
few	TRBD2	TRBV27	TRBJ2-1	TGTGCCAGCAGTTTCTCGAGCGGGGGGAACAATGAGCAGTTCTTC	CASSFSSGGNNEQFF
.	.	TRBV19	TRBJ1-1	TGTGCCAGTAGTCCTTTAGGGCGGACTGAAGCTTTCTTT	CASSPLGRTEAFF
few	TRBD1	TRBV20-1	TRBJ1-1	TGCAGTGCTAGCTACAGGGGGCGATGGACTGAAGCTTTCTTT	CSASYRGRWTEAFF
.	.	TRBV12-3/TRBV12-4	TRBJ2-1	TGTGCCAGCACCCGGACAGAGACCTACAATGAGCAGTTCTTC	CASTRTETYNEQFF
few	TRBD1	TRBV11-2	TRBJ1-3	TGTGCCAGCAGCGATCGGACAGGCTCTGGAAACACCATATATTTT	CASSDRTGSGNTIYF
.	TRBD2	TRBV7-6	TRBJ2-3	TGTGCCAGCAGCCGTAGCGGGGGGGTTACAGATACGCAGTATTTT	CASSRSGGVTDTQYF
.	.	TRBV5-1	TRBJ2-5	TGCGCCAGCAGCATACGACAGGGGAGGGAAGAGACCCAGTACTTC	CASSIRQGREETQYF
.	TRBD1	TRBV5-6	TRBJ2-3	TGTGCCAGCAGCGCGGGACAGGGGACAGATACGCAGTATTTT	CASSAGQGTDTQYF
few	.	TRBV2	TRBJ2-3	TGTGCCAGCAGTGAAGTTGATGTGGATACGCAGTATTTT	CASSEVDVDTQYF
few	.	TRBV7-3	TRBJ1-1	TGTGCCAGCAGCTTAATGGGTGGAAGTCGAGCTTTCTTT	CASSLMGGSRAFF
.	TRBD2	TRBV7-2	TRBJ2-5	TGTGCCAGCAGCCCCGTGGCGGGGGGAAAGACCCAGTACTTC	CASSPVAGGKTQYF
many	.	TRBV10-3	TRBJ1-2	TGTGCCATCAGTGAGACGGGGTTTAACTATGGCTACACCTTC	CAISETGFNYGYTF
few	.	TRBV30	TRBJ1-5	TGTGCCTGGACGGAGGGCTTCTGGGGCAATCAGCCCCAGCATTTT	CAWTEGFWGNQPQHF
many	TRBD1	TRBV27	TRBJ1-1	TGTGCCAGCAGACAAAACAGGGGAGTCTTCGAAGCTTTCTTT	CASRQNRGVFEAFF
many	.	TRBV6-1	TRBJ1-6	TGTGCCAGCAGTGAAGCGCCGGGGGGCTCCTATAATTCACCCCTCCACTTT	CASSEAPGGSYNSPLHF
.	.	TRBV5-8	TRBJ2-1	TGTGCCAGCAGCCCCCCTGGCAATGAGCAGTTCTTC	CASSPPGNEQFF
.	.	TRBV6-1	TRBJ1-6	TGTGCCAGCAGTGAAGTAGAGGGGACCAATTCACCCCTCCACTTT	CASSEVEGTNSPLHF
.	.	TRBV20-1	TRBJ1-1	TGCAGTGCTGCGGGTCGCAGAGGTTTCTTT	CSAAGRRGFF